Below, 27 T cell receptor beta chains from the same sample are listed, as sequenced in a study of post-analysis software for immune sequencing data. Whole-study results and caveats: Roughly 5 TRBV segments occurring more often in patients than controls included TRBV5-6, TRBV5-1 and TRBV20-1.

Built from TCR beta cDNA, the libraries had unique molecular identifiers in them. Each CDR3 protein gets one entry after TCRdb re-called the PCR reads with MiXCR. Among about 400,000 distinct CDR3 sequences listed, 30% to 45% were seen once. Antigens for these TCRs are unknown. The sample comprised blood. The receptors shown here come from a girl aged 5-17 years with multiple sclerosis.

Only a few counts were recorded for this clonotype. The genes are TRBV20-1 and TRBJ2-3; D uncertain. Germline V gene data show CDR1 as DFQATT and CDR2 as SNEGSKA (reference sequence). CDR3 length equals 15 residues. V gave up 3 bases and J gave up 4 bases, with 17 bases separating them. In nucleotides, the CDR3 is TGCAGTGCTAGGAGTCCTGGGCTCATCTCAGATACGCAGTATTTT. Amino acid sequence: CSARSPGLISDTQYF.

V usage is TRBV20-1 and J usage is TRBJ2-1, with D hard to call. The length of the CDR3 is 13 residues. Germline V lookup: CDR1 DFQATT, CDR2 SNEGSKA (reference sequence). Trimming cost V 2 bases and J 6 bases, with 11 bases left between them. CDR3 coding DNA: TGCAGTGCTAGAAAGACCCTGGGCAATGAGCAGTTCTTC. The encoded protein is CSARKTLGNEQFF.

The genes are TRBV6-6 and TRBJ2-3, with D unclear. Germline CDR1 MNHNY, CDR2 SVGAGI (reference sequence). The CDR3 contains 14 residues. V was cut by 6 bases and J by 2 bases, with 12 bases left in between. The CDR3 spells CASRGERSTDTQYF. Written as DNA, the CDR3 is TGTGCCAGCAGAGGTGAACGGTCCACAGATACGCAGTATTTT.

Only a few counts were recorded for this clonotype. This CDR3 is CSVSQGAVDTQYF. For the CDR3, the DNA is TGCAGCGTTTCGCAGGGGGCGGTAGATACGCAGTATTTT. The J gene is TRBJ2-3, the V gene TRBV29-1, with TRBD1 matching over 8 bases. J lost 5 bases, V lost 5 bases, and 6 bases had no gene match. Germline V gene data show CDR1 as SQVTM and CDR2 as ANQGSEA. This CDR3 has 13 residues.

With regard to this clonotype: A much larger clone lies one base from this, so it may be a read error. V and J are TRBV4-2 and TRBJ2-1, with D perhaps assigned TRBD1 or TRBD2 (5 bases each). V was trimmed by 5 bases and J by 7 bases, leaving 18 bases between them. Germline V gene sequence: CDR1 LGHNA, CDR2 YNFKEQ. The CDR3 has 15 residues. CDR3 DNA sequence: TGTGCCAGCAGCGCCCGGGACGCGGGTTCAAATGAGCAGTTCTTC. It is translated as CASSARDAGSNEQFF.

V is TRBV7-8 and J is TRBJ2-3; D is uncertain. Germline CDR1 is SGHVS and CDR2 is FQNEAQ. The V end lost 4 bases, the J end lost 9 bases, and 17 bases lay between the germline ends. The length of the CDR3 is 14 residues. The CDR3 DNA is TGTGCCAGCAGCTCCACCGTTGACCCAAGAACGCAGTATTTT. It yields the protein CASSSTVDPRTQYF.

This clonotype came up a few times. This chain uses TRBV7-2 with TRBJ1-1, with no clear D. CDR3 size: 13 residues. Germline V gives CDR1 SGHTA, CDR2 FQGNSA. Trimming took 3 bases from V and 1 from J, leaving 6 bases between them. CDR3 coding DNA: TGTGCCAGCAGCTTCGCGGGGAACACTGAAGCTTTCTTT. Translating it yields CASSFAGNTEAFF.

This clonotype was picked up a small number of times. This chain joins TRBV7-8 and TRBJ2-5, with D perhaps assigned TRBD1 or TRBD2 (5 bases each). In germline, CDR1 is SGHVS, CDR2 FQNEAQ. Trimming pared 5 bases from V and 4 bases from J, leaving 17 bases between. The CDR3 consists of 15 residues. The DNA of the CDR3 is TGTGCCAGCAGCACGTACTCCGGGACGGCAGAGACCCAGTACTTC. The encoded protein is CASSTYSGTAETQYF.

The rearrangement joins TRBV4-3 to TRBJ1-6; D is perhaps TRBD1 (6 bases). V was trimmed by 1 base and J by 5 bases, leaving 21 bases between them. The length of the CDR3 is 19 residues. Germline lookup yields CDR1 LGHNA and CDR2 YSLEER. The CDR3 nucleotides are TGCGCCAGCAGCCAAGGATTGATGGGGGCGGTTAAGGATAATTCACCCCTCCACTTT. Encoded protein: CASSQGLMGAVKDNSPLHF.

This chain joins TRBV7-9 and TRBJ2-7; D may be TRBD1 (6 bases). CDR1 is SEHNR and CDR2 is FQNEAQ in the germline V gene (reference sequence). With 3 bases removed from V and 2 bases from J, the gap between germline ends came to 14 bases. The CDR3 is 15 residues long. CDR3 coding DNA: TGTGCCAGCAGCTTCGCAGGGAAGGGGGCCTACGAGCAGTACTTC. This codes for CASSFAGKGAYEQYF.

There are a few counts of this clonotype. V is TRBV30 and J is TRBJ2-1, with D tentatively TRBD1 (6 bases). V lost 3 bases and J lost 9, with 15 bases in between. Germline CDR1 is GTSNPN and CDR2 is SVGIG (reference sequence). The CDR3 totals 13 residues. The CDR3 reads CAWRITGLGEQFF. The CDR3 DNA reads TGTGCCTGGAGGATAACAGGGTTGGGTGAGCAGTTCTTC.

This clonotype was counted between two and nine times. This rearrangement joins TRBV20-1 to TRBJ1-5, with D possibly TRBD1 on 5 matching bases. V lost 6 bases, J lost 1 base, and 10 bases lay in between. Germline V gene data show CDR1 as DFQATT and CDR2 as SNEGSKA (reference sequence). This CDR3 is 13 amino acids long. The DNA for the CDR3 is TGCAGTGCGTGGGGACTCAGCAATCAGCCCCAGCATTTT. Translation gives CSAWGLSNQPQHF.

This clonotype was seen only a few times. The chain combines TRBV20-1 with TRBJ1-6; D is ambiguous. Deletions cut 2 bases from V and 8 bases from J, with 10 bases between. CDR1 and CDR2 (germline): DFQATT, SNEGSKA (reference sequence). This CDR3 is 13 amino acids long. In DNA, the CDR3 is TGCAGTGCTAGACTGGCAGCTGATTCACCCCTCCACTTT. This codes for CSARLAADSPLHF.

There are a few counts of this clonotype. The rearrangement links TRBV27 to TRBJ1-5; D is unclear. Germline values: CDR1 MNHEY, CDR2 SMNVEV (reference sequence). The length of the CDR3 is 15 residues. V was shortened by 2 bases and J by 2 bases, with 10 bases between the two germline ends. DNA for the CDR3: TGTGCCAGCAGTTTACGGGTCCCCGGCAATCAGCCCCAGCATTTT. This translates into CASSLRVPGNQPQHF.

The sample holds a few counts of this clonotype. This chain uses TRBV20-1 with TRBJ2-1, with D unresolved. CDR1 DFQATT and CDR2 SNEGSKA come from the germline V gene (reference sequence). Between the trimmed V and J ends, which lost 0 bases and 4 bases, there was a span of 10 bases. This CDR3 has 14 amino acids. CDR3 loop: CSARDRRFYNEQFF. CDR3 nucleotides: TGCAGTGCTAGAGATCGTAGATTTTACAATGAGCAGTTCTTC.

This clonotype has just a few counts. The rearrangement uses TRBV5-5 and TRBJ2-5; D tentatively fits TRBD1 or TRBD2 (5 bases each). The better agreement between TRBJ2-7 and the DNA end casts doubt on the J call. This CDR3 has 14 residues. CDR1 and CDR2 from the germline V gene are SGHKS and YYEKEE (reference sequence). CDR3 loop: CASSGGALRNEQYF. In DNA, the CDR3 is TGTGCCAGCAGCGGGGGAGCCTTGAGGAACGAGCAGTACTTC.

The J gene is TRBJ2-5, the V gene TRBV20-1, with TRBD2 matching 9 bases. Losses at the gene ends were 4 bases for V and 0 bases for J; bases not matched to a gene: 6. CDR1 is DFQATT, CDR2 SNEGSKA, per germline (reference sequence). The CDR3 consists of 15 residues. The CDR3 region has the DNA TGCAGTGCTACCAGCGGGGGGAACTACCAAGAGACCCAGTACTTC. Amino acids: CSATSGGNYQETQYF.

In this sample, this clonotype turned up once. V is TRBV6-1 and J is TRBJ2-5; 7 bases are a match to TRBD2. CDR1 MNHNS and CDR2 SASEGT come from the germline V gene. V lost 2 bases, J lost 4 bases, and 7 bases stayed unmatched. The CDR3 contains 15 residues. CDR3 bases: TGTGCCAGCAGTGAACCGACTGGCGGGGGAGAGACCCAGTACTTC. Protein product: CASSEPTGGGETQYF.

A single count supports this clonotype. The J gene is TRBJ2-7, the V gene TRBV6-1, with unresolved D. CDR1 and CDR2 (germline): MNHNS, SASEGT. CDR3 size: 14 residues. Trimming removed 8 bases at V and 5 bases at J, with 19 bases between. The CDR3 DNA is TGTGCCAGCGCGGAGTATAGTGTTCGCGACGAGCAGTACTTC. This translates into CASAEYSVRDEQYF.

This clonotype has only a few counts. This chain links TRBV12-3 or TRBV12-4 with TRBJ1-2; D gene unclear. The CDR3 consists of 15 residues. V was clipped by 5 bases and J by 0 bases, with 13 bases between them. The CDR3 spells CASSPVGRPNYGYTF. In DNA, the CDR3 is TGTGCCAGCAGTCCTGTGGGGAGACCTAACTATGGCTACACCTTC.

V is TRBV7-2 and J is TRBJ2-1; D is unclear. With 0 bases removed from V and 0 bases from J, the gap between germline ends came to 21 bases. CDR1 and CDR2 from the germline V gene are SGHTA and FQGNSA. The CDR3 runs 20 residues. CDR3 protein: CASSLAGKGKYSDSYNEQFF. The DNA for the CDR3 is TGTGCCAGCAGCTTAGCGGGTAAAGGGAAGTACTCCGACTCCTACAATGAGCAGTTCTTC.

Here the CDR3 reads CASSQRDGYGYTF. The CDR3 DNA reads TGTGCCAGCAGCCAAAGGGATGGCTATGGCTACACCTTC. This rearrangement joins TRBV3-1 to TRBJ1-2; unclear D gene. Germline CDR1 and CDR2: LGHDT and YNNKEL (reference sequence). The CDR3 loop spans 13 amino acids. The V end lost 2 bases, the J end lost 4 bases, and 8 bases lay between the germline ends.

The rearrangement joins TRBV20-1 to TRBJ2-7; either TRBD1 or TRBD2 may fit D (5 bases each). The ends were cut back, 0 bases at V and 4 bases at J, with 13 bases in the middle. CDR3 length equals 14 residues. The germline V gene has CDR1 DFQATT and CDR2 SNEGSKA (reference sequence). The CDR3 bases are TGCAGTGCTAGAGATCGGGACCGGGTATACGAGCAGTACTTC. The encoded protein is CSARDRDRVYEQYF.

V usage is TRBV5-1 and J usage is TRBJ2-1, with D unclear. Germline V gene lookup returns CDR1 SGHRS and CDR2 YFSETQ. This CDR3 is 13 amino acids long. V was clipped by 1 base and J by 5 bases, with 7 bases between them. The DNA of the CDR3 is TGCGCCAGCAGCTTGCGGCAGGACAATGAGCAGTTCTTC. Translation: CASSLRQDNEQFF.

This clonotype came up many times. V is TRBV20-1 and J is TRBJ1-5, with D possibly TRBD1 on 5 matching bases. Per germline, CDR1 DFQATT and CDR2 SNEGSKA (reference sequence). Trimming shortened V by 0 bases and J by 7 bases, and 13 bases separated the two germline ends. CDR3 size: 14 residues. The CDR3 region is CSARDRRGGQPQHF. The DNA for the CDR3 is TGCAGTGCTAGAGACCGTCGGGGGGGGCAGCCCCAGCATTTT.

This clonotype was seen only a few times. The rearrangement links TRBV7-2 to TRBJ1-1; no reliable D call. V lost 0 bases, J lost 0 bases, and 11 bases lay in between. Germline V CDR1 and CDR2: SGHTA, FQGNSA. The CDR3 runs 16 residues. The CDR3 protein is CASSLAAAMMNTEAFF. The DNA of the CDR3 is TGTGCCAGCAGCTTAGCTGCCGCTATGATGAACACTGAAGCTTTCTTT. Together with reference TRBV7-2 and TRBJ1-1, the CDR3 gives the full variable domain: GAGVSQSPSNKVTEKGKDVELRCDPISGHTALYWYRQSLGQGLEFLIYFQGNSAPDKSGLPSDRFSAERTGGSVSTLTIQRTQQEDSAVYLCASSLAAAMMNTEAFFGQGTRLTVV.

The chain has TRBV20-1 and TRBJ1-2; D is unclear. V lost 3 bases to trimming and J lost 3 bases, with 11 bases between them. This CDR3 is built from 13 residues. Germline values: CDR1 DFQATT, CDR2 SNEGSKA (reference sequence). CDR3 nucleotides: TGCAGTGCTAGTGGGTCCCCTTACTATGGCTACACCTTC. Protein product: CSASGSPYYGYTF.